One sample yielded the 7 T cell receptor beta chains listed below, sequenced in a study of blood T cell repertoires in COVID-19. Here immunoSEQ multiplex PCR was the method, and the copy in TCRdb shows in-frame clones only, minus some. The sample records approximately 300,000 clones, approximately 90% being singletons. The sequenced sample was peripheral blood. The receptors here all came from a man aged 25 to 45 with acute or convalescent COVID-19.

The chain joins TRBV25-1 to TRBJ1-1; 9 nucleotides align to TRBD1. CDR3 length equals 17 residues. Germline assignment: CDR1 MGHDK and CDR2 SYGVNS. Trimming at V came to 7 bases and at J to 1 base, leaving 13 bases not matched to a gene. The CDR3, as DNA: TGTGCCAGCACTCACACAGGGGGCGTCGGTCGGAACACTGAAGCTTTCTTT. It codes for CASTHTGGVGRNTEAFF.

V and J are TRBV19 and TRBJ1-1, with D maybe TRBD1 (5 bases). The CDR3 extends over 14 amino acids. Between the trimmed V and J ends, which lost 8 bases and 3 bases, there was a span of 16 bases. The germline V gene has CDR1 LNHDA and CDR2 SQIVND (reference sequence). This CDR3 is CASALGLRYTEAFF. CDR3 coding DNA: TGTGCCAGTGCCTTGGGACTCCGTTACACTGAAGCTTTCTTT. Supplemented by reference TRBV19 and TRBJ1-1, the full variable domain reads DGGITQSPKYLFRKEGQNVTLSCEQNLNHDAMYWYRQDPGQGLRLIYYSQIVNDFQKGDIAEGYSVSREKKESFPLTVTSAQKNPTAFYLCASALGLRYTEAFFGQGTRLTVV.

This clone was picked up one time. J is TRBJ1-6 and V is TRBV28, with 8 bases lining up with TRBD1. The germline V gene has CDR1 MDHEN and CDR2 SYDVKM. The CDR3 is made up of 19 amino acids. Germline trimming cut 7 bases from V and 7 bases from J; bases unmatched to any gene: 21. CDR3: CASTSTPGTGVAPNSPLHF. CDR3 DNA: TGTGCCAGCACCTCCACTCCCGGGACAGGAGTTGCCCCAAATTCACCCCTCCACTTT.

The chain joins TRBV6-4 to TRBJ2-2; 7 positions match TRBD2. Germline trimming cut 0 bases from V and 7 bases from J; bases unmatched to any gene: 5. The CDR3 contains 15 residues. Germline V gives CDR1 MRHNA, CDR2 SNTAGT. In DNA, the CDR3 is TGTGCCAGCAGTGACTCGGGGCGGGAGAACGGGGAGCTGTTTTTT. The encoded protein is CASSDSGRENGELFF.

The chain couples TRBV5-1 to TRBJ2-7; TRBD1 might be the D (5 bases). CDR1 is SGHRS and CDR2 is YFSETQ in the germline V gene. The CDR3 sequence is 15 residues long. V lost 0 bases, J lost 3 bases, and 13 bases lay in between. The chain's CDR3 is CASSLAAGSHYEQYF. The CDR3 nucleotides are TGCGCCAGCAGCTTGGCGGCAGGGTCACACTACGAGCAGTACTTC.

V is TRBV5-1 and J is TRBJ2-3, with 11 nucleotides matching TRBD1. CDR3 size: 17 residues. The germline CDR1 and CDR2 sequences are SGHRS and YFSETQ. The junction had 5 bases not matched to a gene; V was cut back by 0 bases and J by 2 bases. CDR3 protein: CASSLAGTGGDTDTQYF. In DNA, the CDR3 is TGCGCCAGCAGCTTGGCCGGGACAGGGGGAGACACAGATACGCAGTATTTT.

V gene TRBV28 combines with J gene TRBJ2-1; tentative D call: TRBD1 (6 bases). CDR1 is MDHEN and CDR2 is SYDVKM in the germline V gene. V was cut by 8 bases and J by 3 bases, with 8 bases left in between. The CDR3 is 12 residues long. The CDR3 coding sequence is TGTGCCAGCGAACAGGGCTACAATGAGCAGTTCTTC. Its protein product is CASEQGYNEQFF.